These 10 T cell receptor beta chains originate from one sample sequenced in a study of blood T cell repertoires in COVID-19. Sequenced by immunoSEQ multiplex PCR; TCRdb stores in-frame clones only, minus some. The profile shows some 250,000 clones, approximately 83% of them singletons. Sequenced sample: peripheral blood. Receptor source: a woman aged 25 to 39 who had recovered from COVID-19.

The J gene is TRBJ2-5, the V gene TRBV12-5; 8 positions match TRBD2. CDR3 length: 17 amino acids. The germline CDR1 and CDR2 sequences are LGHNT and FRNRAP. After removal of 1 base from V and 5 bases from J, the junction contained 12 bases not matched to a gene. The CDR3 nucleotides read TGTGCTAGTGGTTTGGACCCCGGGGGGGAGGAGAGGGAGACCCAGTACTTC. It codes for CASGLDPGGEERETQYF. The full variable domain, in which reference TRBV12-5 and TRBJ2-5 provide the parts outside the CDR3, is DARVTQTPRHKVTEMGQEVTMRCQPILGHNTVFWYRQTMMQGLELLAYFRNRAPLDDSGMPKDRFSAEMPDATLATLKIQPSEPRDSAVYFCASGLDPGGEERETQYFGPGTRLLVL.

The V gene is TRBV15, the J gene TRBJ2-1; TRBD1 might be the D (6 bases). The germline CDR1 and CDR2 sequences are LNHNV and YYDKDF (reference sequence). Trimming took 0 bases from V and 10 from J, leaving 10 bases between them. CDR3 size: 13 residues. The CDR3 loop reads CATSRDTGQEQFF. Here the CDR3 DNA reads TGTGCCACCAGCAGAGACACGGGACAAGAGCAGTTCTTC.

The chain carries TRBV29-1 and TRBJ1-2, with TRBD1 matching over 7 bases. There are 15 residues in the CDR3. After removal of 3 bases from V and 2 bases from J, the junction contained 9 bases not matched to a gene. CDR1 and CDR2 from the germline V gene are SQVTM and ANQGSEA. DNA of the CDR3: TGCAGCGTTGAGACAGGGTCCCGGTCAAACTATGGCTACACCTTC. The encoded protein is CSVETGSRSNYGYTF.

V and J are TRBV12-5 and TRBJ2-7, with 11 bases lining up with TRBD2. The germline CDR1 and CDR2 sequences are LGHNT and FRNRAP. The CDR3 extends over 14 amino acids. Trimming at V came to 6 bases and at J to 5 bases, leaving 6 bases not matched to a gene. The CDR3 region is CASGSTSGVNEQYF. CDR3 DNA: TGTGCTAGTGGGTCGACTAGCGGGGTAAACGAGCAGTACTTC.

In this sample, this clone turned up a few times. The CDR3 region is CASSLLPPLGGNNSPLHF. In DNA form, the CDR3 reads TGTGCCAGCAGTCTCCTCCCCCCTCTGGGGGGTAATAATTCACCCCTCCACTTT. This chain connects TRBV27 to TRBJ1-6, with D maybe TRBD1 (5 bases). The CDR3 totals 18 residues. Germline V gives CDR1 MNHEY, CDR2 SMNVEV (reference sequence). The ends were cut back, 5 bases at V and 5 bases at J, with 22 bases in the middle.

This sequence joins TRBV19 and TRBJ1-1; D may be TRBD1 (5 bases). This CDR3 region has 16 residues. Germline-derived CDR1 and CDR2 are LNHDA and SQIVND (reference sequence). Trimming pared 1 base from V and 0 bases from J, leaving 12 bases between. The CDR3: CASSIVLGRVNTEAFF. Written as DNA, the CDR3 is TGTGCCAGTAGTATAGTATTAGGCAGGGTGAACACTGAAGCTTTCTTT.

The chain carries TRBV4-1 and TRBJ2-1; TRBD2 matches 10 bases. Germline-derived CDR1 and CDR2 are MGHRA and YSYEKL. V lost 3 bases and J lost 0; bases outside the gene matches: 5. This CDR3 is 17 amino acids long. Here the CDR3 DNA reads TGCGCCAGCAGCCAGGACCCTAGCGGGAGCTCCTACAATGAGCAGTTCTTC. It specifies CASSQDPSGSSYNEQFF.

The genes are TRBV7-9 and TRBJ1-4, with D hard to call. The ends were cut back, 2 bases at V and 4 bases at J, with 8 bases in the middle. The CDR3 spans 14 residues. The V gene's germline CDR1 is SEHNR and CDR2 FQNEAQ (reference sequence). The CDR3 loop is CASSLREGNEKLFF. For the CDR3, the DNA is TGTGCCAGCAGCTTAAGAGAGGGTAATGAAAAACTGTTTTTT.

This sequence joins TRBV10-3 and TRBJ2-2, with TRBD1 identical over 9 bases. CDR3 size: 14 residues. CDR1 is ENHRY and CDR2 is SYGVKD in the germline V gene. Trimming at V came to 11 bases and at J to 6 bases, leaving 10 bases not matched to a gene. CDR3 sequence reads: CASTGTGFPGELFF. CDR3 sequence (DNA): TGTGCCTCCACCGGGACAGGGTTCCCCGGGGAGCTGTTTTTT.

The CDR3 nucleotides read TGTGCCATCAGTGTTAGCGGAGCTAAGGAAGGGTATACGCAGTATTTT. Protein sequence: CAISVSGAKEGYTQYF. The rearrangement uses TRBV10-3 and TRBJ2-3; a possible D gene is TRBD2 (6 bases). Germline V gives CDR1 ENHRY, CDR2 SYGVKD. Deletions cut 4 bases from V and 7 bases from J, with 21 bases between. This CDR3 region has 16 residues.